Listed below are T cell receptor beta chains from one sample, sequenced in a study of blood T cell repertoires in COVID-19. The method was immunoSEQ multiplex PCR; TCRdb's version includes in-frame clones alone and lacks a portion of them. The table lists 250,000 to 350,000 clones, about 85% of them singletons, with about 0.9% in the top ten. Sample: peripheral blood. Receptor source: a human donor with COVID-19, enrolled during active disease. The donor label of this sample is uncertain. CDR3s include the opening cysteine and the closing phenylalanine or tryptophan. The D gene is left open where the match is weak. Size values are once, few and many counts, or a class for expanded clones, and some rows have none.

V	J	D	size	DNA	CDR3
TRBV27	TRBJ1-5	NA	NA	TGTGCCAGCAGTTACTGGCTAGATCAGCCCCAGCATTTT	CASSYWLDQPQHF
TRBV4-1	TRBJ2-3	NA	NA	TGCGCCAGCAGCCCAAACGGCGGTGTCCTCACAGATACGCAGTATTTT	CASSPNGGVLTDTQYF
TRBV9	TRBJ2-2	NA	NA	TGTGCCAGCAGCGTAGGGGGAGTGGGGGAGCTGTTTTTT	CASSVGGVGELFF
TRBV7-3	TRBJ1-1	NA	NA	TGTGCCAGCAGCTCGAGAGGGGACGGGGGTGAAGCTTTCTTT	CASSSRGDGGEAFF
TRBV5-6	TRBJ1-5	NA	NA	TGTGCCAGCAACCTCTGGGGGCCGGGGCAGCCCCAGCATTTT	CASNLWGPGQPQHF
TRBV3-1/TRBV3-2	TRBJ2-7	NA	once	TGTGCCAGCAGCCAAGTCCGAGGCGTCTCCCTCGAGCAGTACTTC	CASSQVRGVSLEQYF
TRBV19	TRBJ2-2	TRBD1	NA	TGTGCCAGTAGTAGGGTGGGACAGCCGAGCACCGGGGAGCTGTTTTTT	CASSRVGQPSTGELFF
TRBV7-9	TRBJ1-1	NA	NA	TGTGCCAGCAGCGACGACTTGGCTGAAGCTTTCTTT	CASSDDLAEAFF
TRBV7-9	TRBJ1-1	TRBD1	NA	TGTGCCAGCATCCACAGGGGGAGTCAGAACACTGAAGCTTTCTTT	CASIHRGSQNTEAFF
TRBV7-3	TRBJ2-7	NA	many	TGTGCCAGCAGCTTAGCGGCGGGAATGGGCTACGAGCAGTACTTC	CASSLAAGMGYEQYF
TRBV5-1	TRBJ1-1	NA	NA	TGCGCCAGCAGCTTGGAGGTACAGGGTAACACTGAAGCTTTCTTT	CASSLEVQGNTEAFF
TRBV5-6	TRBJ1-2	TRBD1	NA	TGTGCCAGCAGCTTGGGACAGGGCCAACTTAGCTATGGCTACACCTTC	CASSLGQGQLSYGYTF
TRBV5-1	TRBJ2-6	TRBD1	NA	TGCGCCAGCAGCAAGGGACAGGGGTCTGGGGCCAACGTCCTGACTTTC	CASSKGQGSGANVLTF
TRBV13	TRBJ2-3	TRBD2	NA	TGTGCCACCTCGGCGGGAGGATCAGATACGCAGTATTTT	CATSAGGSDTQYF
TRBV29-1	TRBJ1-1	TRBD1	NA	TGCAGCGTTCGGGATACCGGGACAGGGGTGGGGACTGAAGCTTTCTTT	CSVRDTGTGVGTEAFF
TRBV6-5	TRBJ2-7	TRBD2	NA	TGTGCCAGCAGGGTGGCGGGAGGCGTTTACGAGCAGTACTTC	CASRVAGGVYEQYF
TRBV7-9	TRBJ2-1	NA	NA	TGTGCCAGCGCCGGCGGGTCCTACAATGAGCAGTTCTTC	CASAGGSYNEQFF
TRBV27	TRBJ2-3	TRBD2	NA	TGTGCCAGCAGTTTCACACTAGCGGGAATGGCACATACGCAGTATTTT	CASSFTLAGMAHTQYF
TRBV29-1	TRBJ2-1	NA	NA	TGCAGCGTTGAGGGGGCCTCCTACAATGAGCAGTTCTTC	CSVEGASYNEQFF
TRBV9	TRBJ2-7	NA	NA	TGTGCCAGCAGCGTAGGGAAAGAGAGGAACCACTACGAGCAGTACTTC	CASSVGKERNHYEQYF
TRBV6-4	TRBJ1-2	TRBD1	NA	TGTGCCAGCAGAATCTCAGGGGGCGACTATGGCTACACCTTC	CASRISGGDYGYTF
TRBV7-9	TRBJ1-6	NA	NA	TGTGCCAGCAGGGTGACAGGCCAAAATTCACCCCTCCACTTT	CASRVTGQNSPLHF
TRBV5-5	TRBJ2-1	NA	NA	TGTGCCAGCAGCAGGTGGTCCTCTAGCGAGGTCTACAATGAGCAGTTCTTC	CASSRWSSSEVYNEQFF
TRBV20-1	TRBJ1-2	NA	NA	TGCAGTGCTAGTCCTCAGATACGGGTTCATGGCTACACCTTC	CSASPQIRVHGYTF
TRBV15	TRBJ1-4	TRBD1	NA	TGTGCCACCAGCGACCACAGGGGTGTGAATGAAAAACTGTTTTTT	CATSDHRGVNEKLFF
TRBV5-1	TRBJ1-6	TRBD1	NA	TGCGCCAGCAGCTTTGTGACAGGGGACAGTTCACCCCTCCACTTT	CASSFVTGDSSPLHF
TRBV2	TRBJ2-1	TRBD2	few	TGTGCCAGCAGTGAGCCTAGCGGGTACAATGAGCAGTTCTTC	CASSEPSGYNEQFF
TRBV25-1	TRBJ1-2	NA	NA	TGTGCCAGCCATGCTACAGGGACCCCAGACTATGGCTACACCTTC	CASHATGTPDYGYTF
TRBV28	TRBJ2-7	TRBD2	NA	TGTGCCAGCAGTTTAGACGGGAGGCTTCGCTACGAGCAGTACTTC	CASSLDGRLRYEQYF
TRBV19	TRBJ1-1	NA	once	TGTGCCAGTAGTGCCGGGAGGAACACTGAAGCTTTCTTT	CASSAGRNTEAFF
TRBV7-9	TRBJ1-1	NA	NA	TGTGCCAGCAGCCCCACACTTCCCGTCACAGAGAACACTGAAGCTTTCTTT	CASSPTLPVTENTEAFF
TRBV19	TRBJ2-1	NA	NA	TGTGCCAGTAGTCGGTCCGGGCGGGTTGGCTCCTACAATGAGCAGTTCTTC	CASSRSGRVGSYNEQFF
TRBV27	TRBJ2-1	TRBD2	once	TGTGCCAGCAGTTCATATAGCTCCCGGACTAGCGATGAGCAGTTCTTC	CASSSYSSRTSDEQFF
TRBV29-1	TRBJ1-1	TRBD1	NA	TGCAGCGTCGAGACAGGGGGGTGGACTGAAGCTTTCTTT	CSVETGGWTEAFF
TRBV15	TRBJ2-5	TRBD2	NA	TGTGCCACCAGCAGAGAAAGGAGCGGGAGTGGGCAAGAGACCCAGTACTTC	CATSRERSGSGQETQYF
TRBV30	TRBJ1-1	NA	NA	TGTGCCTGGAATAGACAGACGAACACTGAAGCTTTCTTT	CAWNRQTNTEAFF
TRBV6-2/TRBV6-3	TRBJ2-7	NA	once	TGTGCCAGCAGTACCCCTTACCTTCGAAGGAGCGAGCAGTACTTC	CASSTPYLRRSEQYF
TRBV5-8	TRBJ2-7	TRBD2	once	TGTGCCACCAACAAAGTCATAGCGGGAGCCTACGAGCAGTACTTC	CATNKVIAGAYEQYF
TRBV7-8	TRBJ1-2	TRBD1	NA	TGTGCCAGCAGCTTAGCTGGGACAGGGGAGAGTGGCTACACCTTC	CASSLAGTGESGYTF
TRBV18	TRBJ2-2	NA	NA	TGTGCCAGCTCACCATTCAACCGGGTAAACACCGGGGAGCTGTTTTTT	CASSPFNRVNTGELFF
TRBV6-5	TRBJ1-1	NA	NA	TGTGCCAGCAGTTACTCGGGAGCTAACACTGAAGCTTTCTTT	CASSYSGANTEAFF
TRBV7-2	TRBJ2-7	TRBD2	NA	TGTGCCAGCAGCTTACTAGCGGGAGGGCCCTACGAGCAGTACTTC	CASSLLAGGPYEQYF
TRBV27	TRBJ2-3	TRBD2	NA	TGTGCCAGCCGGGACGGGGGAGCGGGAGAGGTGGATACGCAGTATTTT	CASRDGGAGEVDTQYF
TRBV3-1/TRBV3-2	TRBJ2-1	TRBD1	NA	TGTGCCAGCAGCATCAGGACAGGGACCAATGAGCAGTTCTTC	CASSIRTGTNEQFF
TRBV29-1	TRBJ1-2	TRBD1	once	TGCAGCGTTGATCGGACAGGCTCCGTTGGCTACACCTTC	CSVDRTGSVGYTF
TRBV5-4	TRBJ2-7	TRBD2	NA	TGTGCCAGCAGCCCGGGACTAGCGGTACACTCCTACGAGCAGTACTTC	CASSPGLAVHSYEQYF
TRBV28	TRBJ2-7	TRBD2	NA	TGTGCCAGCAGTTTCAGCCTAGCGGGAGGAGAGGGCGAGCAGTACTTC	CASSFSLAGGEGEQYF
TRBV9	TRBJ2-5	TRBD2	NA	TGTGCCAGCAGCGCCTCGGGACTAGCGGGAGCAGAGACCCAGTACTTC	CASSASGLAGAETQYF
TRBV20-1	TRBJ1-1	NA	NA	TGCAGTGCTAGGGCCCCCCGGAGAGCTTTCTTT	CSARAPRRAFF
TRBV3-1/TRBV3-2	TRBJ2-2	NA	NA	TGTGCCAGCAGCCAAGGGGCTAGCCCTAACACCGGGGAGCTGTTTTTT	CASSQGASPNTGELFF
TRBV3-1/TRBV3-2	TRBJ1-1	NA	NA	TGTGCCAGCAGCCAGGGGGGGCTGAACACTGAAGCTTTCTTT	CASSQGGLNTEAFF
TRBV7-2	TRBJ2-2	TRBD2	NA	TGTGCCAGCAGGCCTAGGGGACTAGCGGGATCCCGCGGGGAGCTGTTTTTT	CASRPRGLAGSRGELFF